One sample yielded the 30 T cell receptor beta chains listed below, sequenced in a study of T cells in Graves' hyperthyroidism and ophthalmopathy. TCR beta CDR3 regions were amplified from RNA. TCR CDR3 underwent first-round RT-PCR with the HTBI primer set. TCRdb re-called the multiplex PCR reads with MiXCR, one entry per CDR3 protein. The table records under 400,000 distinct CDR3 sequences, roughly 15% of them present only once. Input material: blood. The receptors come from a woman in her fifties or sixties with Graves' ophthalmopathy.

This clonotype was detected many times. In DNA form, the CDR3 reads TGCAGTGCTGGCCCGGGACAGGGGGCTTACGAGCAGTACTTC. Translation: CSAGPGQGAYEQYF. The chain employs TRBV20-1 and TRBJ2-7, with TRBD1 identical over 12 bases. The germline gives CDR1 DFQATT, CDR2 SNEGSKA (reference sequence). After removal of 5 bases from V and 4 bases from J, the junction contained 6 bases not matched to a gene. This CDR3 comprises 14 residues.

In this sample, this clonotype turned up many times. This chain links TRBV18 with TRBJ2-2; 7 nucleotides line up with TRBD1. V shed 5 bases and J 7 bases; nucleotides not matched to a gene: 7. The germline gives CDR1 KGHSH, CDR2 LQKENI. The CDR3 spans 14 residues. The CDR3 loop is CASSKGQSLGELFF. CDR3 DNA: TGTGCCAGCTCAAAGGGACAGTCGCTCGGGGAGCTGTTTTTT. Combining the CDR3 with reference TRBV18 and TRBJ2-2 gives the whole variable domain NAGVMQNPRHLVRRRGQEARLRCSPMKGHSHVYWYRQLPEEGLKFMVYLQKENIIDESGMPKERFSAEFPKEGPSILRIQQVVRGDSAAYFCASSKGQSLGELFFGEGSRLTVL.

This clonotype was counted only a few times. The CDR3 DNA is TGCAGTGCTCCCCGGGACAGGGACGTCGAGGGCAATCAGCCCCAGCATTTT. Translating it yields CSAPRDRDVEGNQPQHF. The chain couples TRBV20-1 to TRBJ1-5, with TRBD1 matching 9 bases. After removal of 5 bases from V and 2 bases from J, the junction contained 13 bases not matched to a gene. The CDR3 runs 17 residues. Germline V gene sequence: CDR1 DFQATT, CDR2 SNEGSKA (reference sequence).

This clonotype showed up many times. V usage is TRBV18 and J usage is TRBJ2-3; D might be TRBD1 or TRBD2, each matching 5 bases. Germline V gene lookup returns CDR1 KGHSH and CDR2 LQKENI. The CDR3 is 15 amino acids. V lost 2 bases, J lost 0 bases, and 9 bases lay in between. CDR3 amino acids: CASSPGTLSTDTQYF. CDR3 nucleotides: TGTGCCAGCTCACCAGGGACCCTTAGCACAGATACGCAGTATTTT.

This clonotype was seen repeatedly, ten times or more. The rearrangement joins TRBV6-2 or TRBV6-3 to TRBJ1-5; D perhaps matches TRBD1 (5 bases). V gave up 2 bases and J gave up 2 bases, with 7 bases separating them. Germline-derived CDR1 and CDR2 are MNHEY and SVGEGT. The CDR3 is 14 residues long. In DNA, the CDR3 is TGTGCCAGCAGTTACAGGGGAGGCAATCAGCCCCAGCATTTT. This gives the protein CASSYRGGNQPQHF.

This clonotype was observed at least ten times. The chain joins TRBV10-1 to TRBJ2-1; 7 bases are a match to TRBD2. After removal of 6 bases from V and 6 bases from J, the junction contained 5 bases not matched to a gene. The CDR3 spans 13 residues. Germline CDR1 WNHNN, CDR2 SYGVQD (reference sequence). The CDR3 DNA follows: TGCGCCAGCAGGGCATCTAGCGGCAATGAGCAGTTCTTC. Translated: CASRASSGNEQFF.

The chain is built from TRBV20-1 and TRBJ2-7; 9 bases agree with TRBD1. This CDR3 region has 14 residues. Per germline, CDR1 DFQATT and CDR2 SNEGSKA (reference sequence). V dropped 6 bases and J dropped 1; count of bases not matched to a gene: 7. For the CDR3, the DNA is TGCAGTGCGGAACTGGGACAGGGATCCTACGAGCAGTACTTC. Translating gives CSAELGQGSYEQYF.

This clonotype has more than one count but fewer than ten. The rearrangement links TRBV28 to TRBJ2-3; 8 positions match TRBD2. The CDR3 totals 12 residues. Germline trimming cut 6 bases from V and 7 bases from J; bases unmatched to any gene: 3. Looked up from germline, CDR1 is MDHEN and CDR2 is SYDVKM. The CDR3: CASRAGAHTQYF. CDR3 in DNA: TGTGCCAGCAGAGCGGGAGCGCATACGCAGTATTTT.

This clonotype occurred many times. CDR3 in DNA: TGTGCCAGCAGCCCCGGGCCCGAGGGGACCAATGAGCAGTTCTTC. This codes for CASSPGPEGTNEQFF. The chain carries TRBV7-3 and TRBJ2-1; the D call may be TRBD1 or TRBD2 (5 bases each). The CDR3 extends over 15 amino acids. V gave up 5 bases and J gave up 6 bases, with 17 bases separating them. Germline V CDR1 and CDR2: SGHTA, FQGTGA.

Ten or more counts support this clonotype. This chain uses TRBV28 with TRBJ2-7; TRBD2 might be the D (5 bases). The CDR3 consists of 14 residues. The germline V and J ends were trimmed by 1 base and 0 bases, with 7 bases remaining between them. Germline CDR1 MDHEN, CDR2 SYDVKM. The CDR3 DNA reads as TGTGCCAGCAGTTTATCCGGGGACTCCTACGAGCAGTACTTC. Amino acid sequence: CASSLSGDSYEQYF.

The table lists this clonotype with many counts. For the CDR3, the DNA is TGTGCCAGCAGTTTCCCGGGACCGAGCAATCAGCCCCAGCATTTT. Residues: CASSFPGPSNQPQHF. V and J are TRBV28 and TRBJ1-5, with a weak D call TRBD1 (5 bases). V was pared by 3 bases and J by 1 base, with 10 bases between. This CDR3 is 15 amino acids long. Germline V lookup: CDR1 MDHEN, CDR2 SYDVKM.

At least ten counts were recorded for this clonotype. The chain couples TRBV6-5 to TRBJ2-2, with D unclear. Germline V gene data show CDR1 as MNHEY and CDR2 as SVGAGI. V lost 0 bases to trimming and J lost 7 bases, with 6 bases between them. The length of the CDR3 is 13 residues. The CDR3, as DNA: TGTGCCAGCAGTTACTCGGGGTTCGGGGAGCTGTTTTTT. This gives the protein CASSYSGFGELFF.

This clonotype was detected many times. V is TRBV29-1 and J is TRBJ2-5; TRBD1 aligns across 10 bases. The germline CDR1 and CDR2 sequences are SQVTM and ANQGSEA. This CDR3 comprises 13 residues. The trim removed 7 bases at V and 3 bases at J, leaving 5 bases unmatched. The CDR3 nucleotides read TGCAGCGCCGGGACAGGGGCGAAAGAGACCCAGTACTTC. This gives the protein CSAGTGAKETQYF.

This clonotype appeared many times. The chain uses TRBV20-1 and TRBJ2-1, with 11 bases matching TRBD2. Germline lookup yields CDR1 DFQATT and CDR2 SNEGSKA (reference sequence). The CDR3 runs 15 residues. Unmatched junction bases numbered 8, after V lost 1 base and J lost 9 bases. In DNA form, the CDR3 reads TGCAGTGCTAGAGTCCCCGGGACTAGCGGTAGTGAGCAGTTCTTC. Translation: CSARVPGTSGSEQFF.

This clonotype was detected only once. A much larger clone differs from this one at a single base, so this may be a read error. The chain recombines TRBV6-5 with TRBJ1-5; maybe TRBD1 (5 bases). The CDR3 has 15 residues. The germline V gene encodes CDR1 MNHEY and CDR2 SVGAGI. Trimming removed 2 bases from V and 3 bases from J, with 11 bases in between. DNA of the CDR3: TGTGCCAGCAGTTACCGCCCAGGGCTCAATCAGCCCCAGCATTTT. This sequence encodes CASSYRPGLNQPQHF.

This clonotype was seen many times. This chain connects TRBV7-2 to TRBJ1-2; no definite D call. Germline values: CDR1 SGHTA, CDR2 FQGNSA. The CDR3 is made up of 15 amino acids. The V end lost 2 bases, the J end lost 7 bases, and 17 bases lay between the germline ends. The CDR3 DNA reads as TGTGCCAGCAGCTTAAATAGTAATAGACAATTTGGCTACACCTTC. Translating gives CASSLNSNRQFGYTF.

The chain carries TRBV19 and TRBJ2-2, with D possibly being TRBD2 (5 bases). The CDR3 length is 15 residues. CDR1 LNHDA and CDR2 SQIVND come from the germline V gene (reference sequence). V lost 1 base and J lost 6, with 12 bases in between. The CDR3 reads CASSIAVEGSGELFF. In DNA, the CDR3 is TGTGCCAGTAGTATAGCCGTCGAGGGTTCCGGGGAGCTGTTTTTT.

The sample holds many counts of this clonotype. The gene calls are TRBV7-8 and TRBJ2-5, with TRBD2 identical over 8 bases. This CDR3 comprises 16 residues. In germline, CDR1 is SGHVS, CDR2 FQNEAQ. V lost 0 bases, J lost 6 bases, and 9 bases stayed unmatched. CDR3 amino acids: CASSLARAGGIKTQYF. The CDR3 coding sequence is TGTGCCAGCAGCTTAGCCCGGGCGGGAGGTATAAAGACCCAGTACTTC.

At least ten counts were recorded for this clonotype. The chain employs TRBV10-3 and TRBJ2-7, with D hard to call. There are 12 residues in the CDR3. Looked up from germline, CDR1 is ENHRY and CDR2 is SYGVKD. Trimming removed 0 bases at V and 6 bases at J, with 6 bases between. CDR3 region: CAISESVGEQYF. CDR3 sequence (DNA): TGTGCCATCAGTGAGTCCGTGGGCGAGCAGTACTTC.

The genes are TRBV6-1 and TRBJ1-1; D might be TRBD1 (5 bases). Trimming cost V 5 bases and J 10 bases, with 17 bases left between them. CDR3 length: 13 residues. The germline V gene has CDR1 MNHNS and CDR2 SASEGT. For the CDR3, the DNA is TGTGCCAGCAGTTTCCCCGGGACCCCCGGAGCTTTCTTT. This encodes CASSFPGTPGAFF.

This clonotype was recorded once. J is TRBJ2-4 and V is TRBV19, with a tentative D call TRBD2 (5 bases). This CDR3 has 14 residues. Per germline, CDR1 LNHDA and CDR2 SQIVND (reference sequence). V gave up 5 bases and J gave up 7 bases, with 15 bases separating them. CDR3: CASSLGRHGNIQYF. The DNA of the CDR3 is TGTGCCAGTAGTCTAGGGAGACACGGGAACATTCAGTACTTC.

At least ten counts were recorded for this clonotype. This sequence joins TRBV28 and TRBJ2-3; no definite D call. Trimming cost V 7 bases and J 2 bases, with 10 bases left between them. Germline V lookup: CDR1 MDHEN, CDR2 SYDVKM. This CDR3 is built from 13 residues. CDR3 DNA sequence: TGTGCCAGCATCTCAGCACCCACAGATACGCAGTATTTT. Amino acid sequence: CASISAPTDTQYF. Based on the CDR3 plus reference TRBV28 and TRBJ2-3, the full variable domain is DVKVTQSSRYLVKRTGEKVFLECVQDMDHENMFWYRQDPGLGLRLIYFSYDVKMKEKGDIPEGYSVSREKKERFSLILESASTNQTSMYLCASISAPTDTQYFGPGTRLTVL.

This chain connects TRBV19 to TRBJ1-1, with 7 bases matching TRBD1. The CDR3 totals 12 residues. Germline CDR1 LNHDA, CDR2 SQIVND (reference sequence). With V trimmed by 9 bases and J by 11 bases, 12 bases remained unmatched. The CDR3 DNA reads TGTGCCAGCCAGGGGGGGCCGGGGGAGGCTTTCTTT. It specifies CASQGGPGEAFF.

The chain is built from TRBV7-9 and TRBJ2-7; D not certain. Germline values: CDR1 SEHNR, CDR2 FQNEAQ (reference sequence). V lost 1 base to trimming and J lost 2 bases, with 6 bases between them. The CDR3 is 13 residues long. The CDR3 nucleotides read TGTGCCAGCAGCTTAGTCATACCCTACGAGCAGTACTTC. Translation: CASSLVIPYEQYF.

The chain uses TRBV5-1 and TRBJ2-3; 8 nucleotides line up with TRBD2. The germline V gene encodes CDR1 SGHRS and CDR2 YFSETQ. The ends lost 5 bases at V and 2 bases at J; junction bases unmatched: 7. CDR3 length: 15 amino acids. In DNA, the CDR3 is TGCGCCAGCAGGGAGAGGACTAGCCCCACAGATACGCAGTATTTT. Encoded protein: CASRERTSPTDTQYF.

This clonotype has at least ten counts. V gene TRBV20-1 combines with J gene TRBJ2-5; D remains unclear. This CDR3 comprises 11 residues. The V gene's germline CDR1 is DFQATT and CDR2 SNEGSKA (reference sequence). CDR3 coding DNA: TGCGGTACACAGAGCCAAGAGACCCAGTACTTC. This encodes CGTQSQETQYF.

In its sample, this clonotype was seen many times. This chain links TRBV6-1 with TRBJ2-5; 7 positions match TRBD1. The length of the CDR3 is 15 residues. The V and J ends lost 5 bases and 4 bases, in that order; junction bases with no gene match: 10. Germline V gene lookup returns CDR1 MNHNS and CDR2 SASEGT. The CDR3 DNA is TGTGCCAGCAGTTCAACTCCGGGACAGCCAGAGACCCAGTACTTC. Translating it yields CASSSTPGQPETQYF.

This clonotype showed up many times. V usage is TRBV15 and J usage is TRBJ2-5, with a weak D call TRBD1 (6 bases). CDR1 LNHNV and CDR2 YYDKDF come from the germline V gene (reference sequence). The CDR3 totals 14 residues. The ends were cut back, 0 bases at V and 5 bases at J, with 10 bases in the middle. The CDR3 DNA reads TGTGCCACCAGCAGAGATCAGGGGTGGGAGACCCAGTACTTC. It encodes CATSRDQGWETQYF. Full variable domain (missing parts from reference TRBV15 and TRBJ2-5): DAMVIQNPRYQVTQFGKPVTLSCSQTLNHNVMYWYQQKSSQAPKLLFHYYDKDFNNEADTPDNFQSRRPNTSFCFLDIRSPGLGDTAMYLCATSRDQGWETQYFGPGTRLLVL.

V gene TRBV4-1 combines with J gene TRBJ2-5, with D perhaps matching TRBD1 or TRBD2 (6 bases each). The CDR3 spans 16 residues. The V and J ends lost 1 base and 4 bases respectively, with 16 bases between them. From germline, CDR1 is MGHRA and CDR2 YSYEKL. CDR3 coding DNA: TGCGCCAGCAGCCAAGGGTACAGGGTCGGGGGAGAGACCCAGTACTTC. This encodes CASSQGYRVGGETQYF.

This clonotype showed up many times. The rearrangement joins TRBV3-1 to TRBJ1-1; the D is unclear. Germline V gives CDR1 LGHDT, CDR2 YNNKEL (reference sequence). This CDR3 has 15 amino acids. V gave up 4 bases and J gave up 3 bases, with 15 bases separating them. Here the CDR3 reads CASSPDGLMDTEAFF. CDR3 nucleotide sequence: TGTGCCAGCAGCCCCGATGGCCTTATGGACACTGAAGCTTTCTTT.